This TCR beta chain originates from a study of cytomegalovirus exposure and HLA in healthy donors. Findings and caveats of the study: It was taken for granted in presence/absence analyses that sequencing depth across donors was roughly uniform. Previous analysis showed most TCR beta V segments were productive about 87% or about 30% of the time. Reportedly, diagnosis of cytomegalovirus status by the classifier showed high specificity and sensitivity. Many donors shared some public TCRs, even though most TCR sequences were rare.

PCR employed 60 Vbeta and 13 Jbeta primers. Measured with immunoSEQ multiplex PCR; TCRdb has only the in-frame clones, and not every one. The sample has about 98,000 clones, under 80% seen once. A word on this clone: Its antigen is still unknown.

CDR3 length: 15 residues. Trimming removed 5 bases from V and 7 bases from J; junction bases left unmatched: 7. Per germline, CDR1 SGHTA and CDR2 FQGNSA. This receptor was identified in a male donor in good health and CMV-seronegative. Source material: PBMCs. The rearrangement links TRBV7-2 to TRBJ2-1; 11 bases line up with TRBD2. For the CDR3, the DNA is TGTGCCAGCAGCGATACTAGCGGGAGTGGGAATGAGCAGTTCTTC. This codes for CASSDTSGSGNEQFF.